The 10 T cell receptor beta chains below were found in one sample sequenced in a study of blood T cell repertoires in COVID-19 (dated by TCRdb to 2018 to 2021). Receptor amplification or capture employed the immunoSEQ multiplex PCR assay. In TCRdb, the immuneACCESS table is reduced to in-frame sequences with V and J assigned. These tables do not hold every clone; where another copy was compared, an unresolved V gene accounts for under half, and the others remain unexplained. In all, the sample holds around 99,000 clones, and approximately 79% of those were seen once. The ten largest clones take up roughly 18% of the sample. Sample: peripheral blood. Source of these receptors: a woman of 80 years or more with active or convalescent COVID-19.

The V gene is TRBV28, the J gene TRBJ1-6; no reliable D call. There are 15 residues in the CDR3. CDR1 and CDR2 (germline): MDHEN, SYDVKM. V lost 7 bases and J 0 bases, leaving 10 bases between the germline ends. The CDR3 DNA follows: TGTGCCAGCACTAGGCCAAACTCCTATAATTCACCCCTCCACTTT. It encodes CASTRPNSYNSPLHF.

This clone was detected only once. The chain uses TRBV7-2 and TRBJ2-2; 9 positions agree with TRBD1. Trimming removed 4 bases from V and 7 bases from J; junction bases left unmatched: 7. This CDR3 is built from 15 residues. Germline CDR1 is SGHTA and CDR2 is FQGNSA. The CDR3, as DNA: TGTGCCAGCAGCTCCCTGACAGGGGGGAACGGGGAGCTGTTTTTT. Its protein is CASSSLTGGNGELFF.

The chain has TRBV2 and TRBJ2-4; D call uncertain. This CDR3 region has 16 residues. Germline values: CDR1 SNHLY, CDR2 FYNNEI. With 2 bases removed from V and 0 bases from J, the gap between germline ends came to 11 bases. CDR3 loop: CASSEKVGLAKNIQYF. The CDR3 DNA follows: TGTGCCAGCAGTGAAAAAGTCGGGTTAGCCAAAAACATTCAGTACTTC.

This chain uses TRBV7-2 with TRBJ1-6; D gene ambiguous. Germline-derived CDR1 and CDR2 are SGHTA and FQGNSA. The length of the CDR3 is 15 residues. Trimming cost V 5 bases and J 9 bases, with 17 bases left between them. This CDR3 reads CASSLGVQSSSPLHF. CDR3 in DNA: TGTGCCAGCAGCCTCGGGGTCCAATCCAGTTCACCCCTCCACTTT. The full variable domain, completed using reference TRBV7-2 and TRBJ1-6, is GAGVSQSPSNKVTEKGKDVELRCDPISGHTALYWYRQSLGQGLEFLIYFQGNSAPDKSGLPSDRFSAERTGGSVSTLTIQRTQQEDSAVYLCASSLGVQSSSPLHFGNGTRLTVT.

The chain combines TRBV11-2 with TRBJ2-1; TRBD2 matches at 11 bases. The CDR3 runs to 16 residues. Per germline, CDR1 SGHAT and CDR2 FQNNGV. J lost 2 bases, V lost 1 base, and 1 base had no gene match. CDR3 amino acids: CASSLVLAGAYNEQFF. CDR3 bases: TGTGCCAGCAGCTTAGTACTAGCGGGGGCCTACAATGAGCAGTTCTTC.

The CDR3 loop is CASKMAGEQFF. The CDR3 region has the DNA TGTGCCAGCAAGATGGCAGGTGAGCAGTTCTTC. This rearrangement joins TRBV6-5 to TRBJ2-1; no reliable D call. The CDR3 contains 11 residues. Germline assignment: CDR1 MNHEY and CDR2 SVGAGI. Between the trimmed V and J ends, which lost 7 bases and 9 bases, there was a span of 10 bases.

The gene calls are TRBV4-3 and TRBJ2-1; D is unclear. V lost 4 bases and J 6 bases, leaving 13 bases between the germline ends. The germline CDR1 and CDR2 sequences are LGHNA and YSLEER. The CDR3 has 14 amino acids. The CDR3 bases are TGCGCCAGCAGCCGCCGTAGCCTGGGCAATGAGCAGTTCTTC. It is translated as CASSRRSLGNEQFF.

The J gene is TRBJ1-2, the V gene TRBV2, with D perhaps TRBD1 (5 bases). Germline V lookup: CDR1 SNHLY, CDR2 FYNNEI. The length of the CDR3 is 15 residues. Trimming took off 6 bases at V and 6 bases at J, with 20 bases between the two ends. CDR3 protein: CASRVSRGSSDGYTF. CDR3 coding DNA: TGTGCCAGCAGGGTTAGTCGGGGGTCCTCTGATGGCTACACCTTC.

This clone was counted only a few times. The rearrangement uses TRBV3-1 (or the pseudogene TRBV3-2) and TRBJ2-7, with D unclear. The CDR3 length is 14 residues. Trimming shortened V by 3 bases and J by 0 bases, and 9 bases separated the two germline ends. Per germline, CDR1 LGHDT and CDR2 YNNKEL (reference sequence). CDR3 DNA sequence: TGTGCCAGCAGCCACACAGAAAGCTCCTACGAGCAGTACTTC. This codes for CASSHTESSYEQYF.

J is TRBJ2-3 and V is TRBV7-3, with D perhaps TRBD2 (5 bases). Germline V lookup: CDR1 SGHTA, CDR2 FQGTGA. V lost 5 bases and J 4 bases, leaving 16 bases between the germline ends. The CDR3 loop spans 15 amino acids. CDR3 sequence reads: CASSIQSGVPDTQYF. The CDR3 coding sequence is TGTGCCAGCAGCATACAATCCGGGGTCCCAGATACGCAGTATTTT.